The rows below give T cell receptor beta chains drawn from one sample of a study of regulatory T cells in long-lasting Graves disease. TCRdb called the multiplex PCR reads again in MiXCR, with one record for every CDR3 protein. There are some 410,000 distinct CDR3 sequences in the sample; roughly 17% occur only once, and around 10% lies in the top ten. The sample was also reused in another study, on T cells in Graves' hyperthyroidism and ophthalmopathy.

The sample was peripheral blood mononuclear cells (PBMCs), taken at new diagnosis, from a patient treated with antithyroid drugs. The receptors here all came from a woman in her twenties or thirties with Graves disease. Each CDR3 is given with its conserved first and last residue. A D gene is named only where the DNA matches it firmly. The size of a clone is reported for some rows only, either as once, few or many, or as a class for expanded clones.

>NA|TRBV7-9|NA|TRBJ2-2
CASSPEGHRELFF
TGTGCCAGCAGCCCCGAGGGGCACCGGGAGCTGTTTTTT
>TRBD2|TRBV4-1|many|TRBJ2-7
CASSQDGGRYIEQYF
TGCGCCAGCAGCCAAGATGGCGGGAGGTATATCGAGCAGTACTTC
>TRBD1|TRBV28|few|TRBJ1-1
CASRTGGQNTEAFF
TGTGCCAGCAGGACAGGGGGTCAAAACACTGAAGCTTTCTTT
>TRBD2|TRBV3-1|many|TRBJ2-7
CASSPPSRLAGGGYEQYF
TGTGCCAGCAGCCCCCCCTCGAGGCTAGCGGGAGGAGGGTACGAGCAGTACTTC
>TRBD2|TRBV20-1|many|TRBJ2-7
CSARFSRLANYEQYF
TGCAGTGCTAGGTTTAGCCGACTAGCCAATTACGAGCAGTACTTC
>NA|TRBV19|NA|TRBJ1-1
CASSTFQGIARTEAFF
TGTGCCAGTAGTACGTTCCAGGGAATTGCTCGAACTGAAGCTTTCTTT
>NA|TRBV5-1|many|TRBJ2-3
CASRDPSGASTDTQYF
TGCGCCAGCAGGGACCCGAGCGGAGCTAGCACAGATACGCAGTATTTT
>NA|TRBV19|few|TRBJ2-7
CASSSSGRSEQYF
TGTGCCAGTAGTAGTAGCGGTCGATCCGAGCAGTACTTC
>NA|TRBV12-3/TRBV12-4|NA|TRBJ2-7
CASSVEAGDYEQYF
TGTGCCAGCAGCGTAGAGGCCGGGGACTACGAGCAGTACTTC
>NA|TRBV12-3/TRBV12-4|NA|TRBJ2-6
CASSPPFGANVLTF
TGTGCCAGCAGTCCGCCGTTTGGGGCCAACGTCCTGACTTTC
>NA|TRBV7-8|many|TRBJ2-1
CASSLVKSRTYNEQFF
TGTGCCAGCAGCTTAGTTAAGAGCCGCACCTACAATGAGCAGTTCTTC
>NA|TRBV29-1|many|TRBJ2-7
CSVQTTREQYF
TGCAGCGTCCAAACTACGCGCGAGCAGTACTTC
>TRBD2|TRBV30|many|TRBJ2-1
CAWKGWGRAYNEQFF
TGTGCCTGGAAAGGTTGGGGGAGGGCCTACAATGAGCAGTTCTTC
>TRBD1|TRBV10-3|few|TRBJ1-2
CAISEGTGLHYGYTF
TGTGCCATCAGTGAGGGGACAGGGTTACACTATGGCTACACCTTC
>TRBD2|TRBV7-2|NA|TRBJ2-2
CASSRRTSFTGELFF
TGTGCCAGCAGCCGACGGACTAGCTTCACCGGGGAGCTGTTTTTT
>NA|TRBV12-3/TRBV12-4|few|TRBJ2-5
CASSLDSRGTQYF
TGTGCCAGCAGTTTAGACTCTCGGGGGACCCAGTACTTC
>TRBD1|TRBV28|NA|TRBJ2-5
CASRAAGGNQPQPQYF
TGTGCCAGCAGAGCTGCAGGGGGTAATCAGCCCCAGCCCCAGTACTTC
>TRBD1|TRBV5-5|NA|TRBJ1-2
CASSRARGLYGYTF
TGTGCCAGCAGCAGGGCCAGGGGGCTGTATGGCTACACCTTC
>NA|TRBV9|NA|TRBJ2-3
CASSNSRRGTDTQYF
TGTGCCAGCAGTAACTCGCGCCGGGGGACAGATACGCAGTATTTT
>TRBD1|TRBV6-1|many|TRBJ2-5
CASSRQGGGGETQYF
TGTGCCAGCAGTCGACAGGGGGGTGGAGGAGAGACCCAGTACTTC
>TRBD2|TRBV6-2/TRBV6-3|NA|TRBJ2-1
CASSYSGTSGRNNEQFF
TGTGCCAGCAGTTACTCCGGGACTAGCGGGAGGAACAATGAGCAGTTCTTC
>TRBD1|TRBV9|many|TRBJ1-1
CASSVASTGRAFF
TGTGCCAGCAGCGTAGCCTCGACAGGGAGAGCTTTCTTT
>NA|TRBV27|many|TRBJ2-4
CASSTQDLLLAKNIQYF
TGTGCCAGCAGTACCCAGGACCTGTTACTAGCCAAAAACATTCAGTACTTC
>NA|TRBV29-1|many|TRBJ2-3
CSVYSRTDTQYF
TGCAGCGTTTATAGTCGCACAGATACGCAGTATTTT
>NA|TRBV28|NA|TRBJ2-5
CASSLGGASQETQYF
TGTGCCAGCAGTTTGGGGGGAGCGAGCCAAGAGACCCAGTACTTC
>NA|TRBV6-1|many|TRBJ2-7
CASSERTYEQYF
TGTGCCAGCAGTGAACGGACCTACGAGCAGTACTTC
>NA|TRBV7-9|NA|TRBJ2-5
CASSLKPHEVQETQYF
TGTGCCAGCAGCTTAAAGCCCCATGAGGTCCAAGAGACCCAGTACTTC
>NA|TRBV6-1|NA|TRBJ1-3
CATGAESSGNTIYF
TGTGCCACAGGGGCGGAAAGCTCTGGAAACACCATATATTTT
>NA|TRBV2|NA|TRBJ2-2
CASMTRLNTGELFF
TGTGCCAGCATGACCAGATTAAACACCGGGGAGCTGTTTTTT
>TRBD2|TRBV2|many|TRBJ2-7
CASTGGRTYEQYF
TGTGCCAGCACCGGCGGGAGGACCTACGAGCAGTACTTC
>NA|TRBV28|many|TRBJ2-7
CASSPEPARSQRSYEQYF
TGTGCCAGCAGTCCGGAACCGGCGAGGTCCCAGCGGAGCTACGAGCAGTACTTC
>NA|TRBV7-9|many|TRBJ2-7
CASSLRRSASYEQYF
TGTGCCAGCAGCTTACGCAGGTCTGCCTCCTACGAGCAGTACTTC
>TRBD1|TRBV11-2|NA|TRBJ1-3
CASSLDAGTGTNTIYF
TGTGCCAGCAGCTTAGATGCCGGGACAGGCACAAACACCATATATTTT
>NA|TRBV7-9|NA|TRBJ2-7
CASSSSREAIYEQYF
TGTGCCAGCAGCTCCTCGCGGGAAGCTATCTACGAGCAGTACTTC
>NA|TRBV28|many|TRBJ1-4
CASSNGGRDEKLFF
TGTGCCAGCAGTAATGGAGGGAGGGACGAAAAACTGTTTTTT
>NA|TRBV10-2|few|TRBJ2-5
CASRGVQETQYF
TGCGCCAGCAGGGGCGTCCAAGAGACCCAGTACTTC
>NA|TRBV6-2/TRBV6-3|few|TRBJ2-3
CASSYSGSGSTDTQYF
TGTGCCAGCAGTTACTCGGGTAGCGGTAGCACAGATACGCAGTATTTT
>TRBD2|TRBV9|NA|TRBJ2-3
CASSASGSPLRDTQYF
TGTGCCAGCAGCGCTAGCGGGAGTCCCCTACGAGATACGCAGTATTTT
>TRBD2|TRBV28|many|TRBJ2-3
CASSPTSGSGNTQYF
TGTGCCAGCAGCCCGACTAGCGGCTCAGGAAATACGCAGTATTTT
>NA|TRBV19|NA|TRBJ1-1
CASSIGRYRVENTEAFF
TGTGCCAGTAGTATAGGACGGTACAGGGTGGAAAACACTGAAGCTTTCTTT
>NA|TRBV20-1|once|TRBJ1-1
CSARTGDRGEAFF
TGCAGTGCTAGAACCGGTGATCGTGGTGAAGCTTTCTTT
>TRBD2|TRBV30|few|TRBJ2-7
CAWSIAGSYEQYF
TGTGCCTGGAGTATAGCGGGCTCCTACGAGCAGTACTTC
>NA|TRBV12-3/TRBV12-4|many|TRBJ1-1
CASSPLIGMNTEAFF
TGTGCCAGCAGCCCCTTAATAGGGATGAACACTGAAGCTTTCTTT
>TRBD2|TRBV24-1|many|TRBJ2-1
CATSDKIGTSGVDEQFF
TGTGCCACCAGTGACAAAATTGGGACTAGCGGAGTCGATGAGCAGTTCTTC
>NA|TRBV29-1|many|TRBJ1-1
CSVERVTGSATEAFF
TGCAGCGTTGAACGAGTCACAGGTTCGGCCACTGAAGCTTTCTTT
>TRBD2|TRBV20-1|NA|TRBJ2-1
CSATGLAGVVYNEQFF
TGCAGTGCCACGGGACTAGCGGGAGTTGTTTACAATGAGCAGTTCTTC
>NA|TRBV15|NA|TRBJ1-1
CATSRDSPEAFF
TGTGCCACCAGCAGAGATTCTCCTGAAGCTTTCTTT
>NA|TRBV30|many|TRBJ2-7
CAWSTALVRLSYEQYF
TGTGCCTGGAGTACCGCCCTAGTTCGACTCTCCTACGAGCAGTACTTC
>NA|TRBV29-1|many|TRBJ2-7
CSVGLAYEQYF
TGCAGCGTTGGACTGGCCTACGAGCAGTACTTC
>NA|TRBV3-1|many|TRBJ2-7
CASSQEGLTYEQYF
TGTGCCAGCAGCCAAGAGGGACTTACCTACGAGCAGTACTTC
>NA|TRBV12-3/TRBV12-4|many|TRBJ2-3
CASTHGGFLMNTQYF
TGTGCCAGCACTCACGGGGGCTTCCTCATGAATACGCAGTATTTT
>TRBD2|TRBV7-9|few|TRBJ2-3
CASSLGTSARDTQYF
TGTGCCAGCAGCTTAGGGACTAGCGCGAGAGATACGCAGTATTTT
>NA|TRBV15|few|TRBJ2-3
CATSRDPPDTQYF
TGTGCCACCAGCAGAGACCCCCCGGATACGCAGTATTTT
>TRBD2|TRBV27|many|TRBJ2-5
CASKPGLAGGDDETQYF
TGTGCCAGCAAACCGGGACTAGCGGGAGGGGATGACGAGACCCAGTACTTC